This passage covers 21 T cell receptor beta chains from one sample sequenced in a study of response to subunit inactivated influenza vaccine. TCRdb fed the RT-PCR reads into MiXCR, producing one record per CDR3 protein. The table shows a few hundred thousand distinct CDR3 sequences, with approximately 11% occurring only once. This sample comprised PBMCs from blood, obtained 35 to 45 days after vaccination. These receptors were collected from a man in his forties or fifties who received an inactivated influenza vaccine.

The CDR3 is CASSLWGAGPGYTF. CDR3 nucleotides: TGTGCCAGCAGTTTATGGGGGGCCGGTCCTGGCTACACCTTC. The J gene is TRBJ1-2, the V gene TRBV12-3 or TRBV12-4; possibly TRBD1 for D (6 bases). This CDR3 has 14 residues. V shed 2 bases and J shed 7 bases, with 14 bases lying between them.

This clonotype came up a few times. This rearrangement joins TRBV7-2 to TRBJ2-5, with 14 nucleotides matching TRBD2. CDR3 size: 16 residues. With V trimmed by 5 bases and J by 1 base, 3 bases remained unmatched. Germline CDR1 is SGHTA and CDR2 is FQGNSA. CDR3 in DNA: TGTGCCAGCAGCCGTGGACTAGCGGGAGGCCAAGAGACCCAGTACTTC. It yields the protein CASSRGLAGGQETQYF.

In this sample, this clonotype turned up once. V usage is TRBV29-1 and J usage is TRBJ2-3; D is undetermined. The CDR3 is 13 amino acids. Per germline, CDR1 SQVTM and CDR2 ANQGSEA. The CDR3 DNA follows: TGCAGTACCCGGGCCAGTCCCTTGGATACGCAGTATTTT. Its translation is CSTRASPLDTQYF.

The CDR3 DNA is TGTGCCAGCAGTTTAGGTTTGGTACAAATTCCAGGTCAGCCCCAGCATTTT. It codes for CASSLGLVQIPGQPQHF. This chain uses TRBV12-3 or TRBV12-4 with TRBJ1-5; D is uncertain. V was pared by 1 base and J by 6 bases, with 19 bases between. This CDR3 region has 17 residues.

This chain uses TRBV3-1 with TRBJ2-1; D may be TRBD1 or TRBD2 (5 bases each). V dropped 0 bases and J dropped 7 bases, with 13 bases sitting between them. Germline CDR1 LGHDT, CDR2 YNNKEL (reference sequence). This CDR3 region has 15 residues. In nucleotides, the CDR3 is TGTGCCAGCAGCCAAGATCGAGGGGAGTGGAATGAGCAGTTCTTC. The encoded protein is CASSQDRGEWNEQFF.

This clonotype has just a few counts. The rearrangement links TRBV5-6 to TRBJ2-7; 8 nucleotides line up with TRBD1. V gave up 0 bases and J gave up 3 bases; unmatched junction bases: 2. Germline values: CDR1 SGHDT, CDR2 YYEEEE. CDR3 length: 14 residues. CDR3 in DNA: TGTGCCAGCAGCTTGGGGACAGGGCACTACGAGCAGTACTTC. This gives the protein CASSLGTGHYEQYF.

There are a few counts of this clonotype. The chain joins TRBV6-5 to TRBJ2-7; 11 bases map to TRBD2. The CDR3 runs 15 residues. Germline V gene sequence: CDR1 MNHEY, CDR2 SVGAGI. V was clipped by 5 bases and J by 6 bases; unmatched bases: 9. CDR3 residues: CASSNVAGGPIEQYF. CDR3 nucleotide sequence: TGTGCCAGCAGTAACGTAGCGGGAGGGCCAATCGAGCAGTACTTC.

This rearrangement joins TRBV13 to TRBJ2-7; TRBD1 aligns across 8 bases. CDR3 length equals 17 residues. In germline, CDR1 is PRHDT, CDR2 FYEKMQ (reference sequence). V trimming: 1 base; J trimming: 6 bases; junction bases outside the gene matches: 14. The CDR3 is CASSLDVRDRGKGEQYF. The CDR3 DNA is TGTGCCAGCAGCTTAGATGTGAGAGACAGGGGTAAGGGCGAGCAGTACTTC.

The chain's CDR3 is CSAPGQGYYEQYF. Written as DNA, the CDR3 is TGCAGTGCCCCGGGACAGGGGTATTACGAGCAGTACTTC. The chain has TRBV20-1 and TRBJ2-7, with 10 bases lining up with TRBD1. Per germline, CDR1 DFQATT and CDR2 SNEGSKA (reference sequence). V was clipped by 6 bases and J by 4 bases; unmatched bases: 6. CDR3 length equals 13 residues.

In its sample, this clonotype was seen a few times. V gene TRBV6-2 or TRBV6-3 combines with J gene TRBJ2-5, with 10 bases matching TRBD1. With 2 bases clipped from V and 5 bases from J, the junction kept 11 bases outside the gene matches. This CDR3 has 17 residues. Germline V gives CDR1 MNHEY, CDR2 SVGEGT. This chain's CDR3 is CASSYRTGTGDLETQYF. The CDR3 nucleotides are TGTGCCAGCAGTTACAGAACCGGGACAGGGGATTTGGAGACCCAGTACTTC.

V gene TRBV7-9 combines with J gene TRBJ2-7; D remains ambiguous. Germline assignment: CDR1 SEHNR and CDR2 FQNEAQ (reference sequence). The CDR3 length is 15 residues. Deletions cut 4 bases from V and 4 bases from J, with 17 bases between. As DNA, the CDR3 is TGTGCCAGCAGCTCATTGCACTTGTCCCCATACGAGCAGTACTTC. Translation: CASSSLHLSPYEQYF.

The chain employs TRBV11-1 and TRBJ1-1, with a possible D match to TRBD1 (6 bases). The ends were cut back, 5 bases at V and 1 base at J, with 14 bases in the middle. The germline CDR1 and CDR2 sequences are SGHAT and FQDESV (reference sequence). This CDR3 region has 15 residues. The DNA of the CDR3 is TGTGCCAGCAGCCGAGACAGGTTCCCGAACACTGAAGCTTTCTTT. Translation gives CASSRDRFPNTEAFF.

The chain uses TRBV14 and TRBJ2-7, with unresolved D. Looked up from germline, CDR1 is SGHDN and CDR2 is FVKESK. Trimming took off 1 base at V and 3 bases at J, with 10 bases between the two ends. This CDR3 is built from 14 residues. This CDR3 reads CASSQVSTFYEQYF. The CDR3 DNA reads as TGTGCCAGCAGCCAAGTCTCGACCTTCTACGAGCAGTACTTC.

The table lists this clonotype with many counts. The genes are TRBV6-6 and TRBJ2-1; D is unclear. Trimming removed 0 bases at V and 6 bases at J, with 3 bases between. This CDR3 region has 12 residues. CDR1 MNHNY and CDR2 SVGAGI come from the germline V gene (reference sequence). The DNA of the CDR3 is TGTGCCAGCAGTTACTCTCTCAATGAGCAGTTCTTC. This translates into CASSYSLNEQFF.

This clonotype came up a few times. The chain joins TRBV5-6 to TRBJ1-1; 7 nucleotides agree with TRBD1. CDR1 and CDR2 (germline): SGHDT, YYEEEE. The CDR3 spans 15 residues. V lost 0 bases, J lost 3 bases, and 5 bases stayed unmatched. As DNA, the CDR3 is TGTGCCAGCAGCTTGGTTGGGACAGTCGACACTGAAGCTTTCTTT. Protein sequence: CASSLVGTVDTEAFF.

V usage is TRBV28 and J usage is TRBJ2-1; 7 bases are a match to TRBD1. The V gene end was trimmed by 0 bases and the J gene end by 7 bases; junction bases not matched to a gene: 3. CDR1 and CDR2 (germline): MDHEN, SYDVKM. The CDR3 runs to 14 residues. CDR3 region: CASSLWTGTNEQFF. CDR3 in DNA: TGTGCCAGCAGTTTATGGACAGGGACAAATGAGCAGTTCTTC.

The chain uses TRBV4-3 and TRBJ1-1; D is unclear. CDR1 and CDR2 from the germline V gene are LGHNA and YSLEER. V shed 1 base and J shed 4 bases, with 10 bases lying between them. This CDR3 spans 14 amino acids. The CDR3 is CASSQGPTRTEAFF. The CDR3 DNA is TGCGCCAGCAGCCAAGGGCCAACGCGCACTGAAGCTTTCTTT.

This clonotype was detected a few times. This CDR3 is CASSLLTGPGYTF. In DNA form, the CDR3 reads TGTGCCAGCAGCCTCTTGACAGGACCCGGCTACACCTTC. This chain uses TRBV12-3 or TRBV12-4 with TRBJ1-2, with D possibly TRBD1 on 6 matching bases. With 6 bases removed from V and 8 bases from J, the gap between germline ends came to 16 bases. The CDR3 loop spans 13 amino acids.

The sample holds many counts of this clonotype. This chain uses TRBV7-2 with TRBJ1-4; D gene ambiguous. The CDR3 sequence is 14 residues long. CDR1 and CDR2 from the germline V gene are SGHTA and FQGNSA. Trimming removed 4 bases from V and 0 bases from J, with 6 bases in between. The DNA of the CDR3 is TGTGCCAGCAGCTCAAACCCAACTAATGAAAAACTGTTTTTT. This translates into CASSSNPTNEKLFF.

The chain links TRBV12-3 or TRBV12-4 to TRBJ2-3; no firm D call. The CDR3 is made up of 14 amino acids. Trimming pared 8 bases from V and 0 bases from J, leaving 12 bases between. The CDR3 DNA is TGTGCCAGCTCTGAGACGACTAGCACAGATACGCAGTATTTT. It encodes CASSETTSTDTQYF.

Ten or more counts support this clonotype. The V and J genes are TRBV28 and TRBJ2-5, with a possible D match to TRBD1 (5 bases). Germline CDR1 reads MDHEN; CDR2 reads SYDVKM. Deletions cut 2 bases from V and 1 base from J, with 14 bases between. The CDR3 consists of 16 residues. CDR3 nucleotides: TGTGCCAGCAGTTTACCCCCACAGGATACCCAAGAGACCCAGTACTTC. It encodes CASSLPPQDTQETQYF.